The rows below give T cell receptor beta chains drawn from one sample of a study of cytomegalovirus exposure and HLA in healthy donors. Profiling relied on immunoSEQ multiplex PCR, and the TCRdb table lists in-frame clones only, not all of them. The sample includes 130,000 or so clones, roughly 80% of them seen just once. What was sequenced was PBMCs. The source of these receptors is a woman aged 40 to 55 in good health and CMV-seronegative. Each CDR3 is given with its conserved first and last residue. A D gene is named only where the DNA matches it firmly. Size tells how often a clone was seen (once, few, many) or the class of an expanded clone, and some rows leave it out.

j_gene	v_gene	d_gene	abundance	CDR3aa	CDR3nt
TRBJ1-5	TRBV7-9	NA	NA	CSSSLLTENQPQHF	TGTTCCAGCAGCTTACTGACAGAGAATCAGCCCCAGCATTTT
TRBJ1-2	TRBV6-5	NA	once	CASSEGAAAYGYTF	TGTGCCAGCAGTGAAGGCGCGGCAGCCTATGGCTACACCTTC
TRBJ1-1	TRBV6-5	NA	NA	CASRANTEAFF	TGTGCCAGCAGAGCAAACACTGAAGCTTTCTTT
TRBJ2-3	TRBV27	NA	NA	CASSSLVAGFTDTQYF	TGTGCCAGCAGTTCCCTAGTGGCGGGATTCACAGATACGCAGTATTTT
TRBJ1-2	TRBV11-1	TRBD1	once	CASSLATGNYGYTF	TGTGCCAGCAGCTTAGCGACAGGGAACTATGGCTACACCTTC
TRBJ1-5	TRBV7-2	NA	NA	CASSYTGTVNQPQHF	TGTGCCAGCAGTTATACAGGGACGGTAAACCAGCCCCAGCATTTT
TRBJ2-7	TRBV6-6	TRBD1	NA	CASSYGQDEQYF	TGTGCCAGCAGTTACGGACAGGACGAGCAGTACTTC
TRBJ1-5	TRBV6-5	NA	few	CASSYSRAANQPQHF	TGTGCCAGCAGTTACTCGAGGGCAGCAAATCAGCCCCAGCATTTT
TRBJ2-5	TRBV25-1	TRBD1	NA	CASSDDRDIVQETQYF	TGTGCCAGCAGTGATGACAGGGATATTGTGCAAGAGACCCAGTACTTC
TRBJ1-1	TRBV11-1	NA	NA	CASRLEIGEGTEAFF	TGTGCCAGCAGGTTAGAGATCGGGGAGGGGACTGAAGCTTTCTTT
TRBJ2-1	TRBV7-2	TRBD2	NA	CASSLGLAGGEQFF	TGTGCCAGCAGCTTAGGCCTAGCGGGAGGGGAGCAGTTCTTC
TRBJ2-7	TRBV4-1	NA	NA	CASSQNPGLSYEQYF	TGCGCCAGCAGCCAGAACCCGGGACTGAGTTACGAGCAGTACTTC
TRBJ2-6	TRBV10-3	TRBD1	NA	CAIRRGTGQGESGANVLTF	TGTGCCATCAGGCGGGGGACGGGACAGGGGGAATCTGGGGCCAACGTCCTGACTTTC
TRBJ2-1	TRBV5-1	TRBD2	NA	CASSLTSGIYNEQFF	TGCGCCAGCAGCCTAACTAGCGGGATCTACAATGAGCAGTTCTTC
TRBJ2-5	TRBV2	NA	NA	CASSERGGIGSETQYF	TGTGCCAGCAGTGAGAGGGGCGGGATAGGATCAGAGACCCAGTACTTC
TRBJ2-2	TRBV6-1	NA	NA	CASIGQGEGELFF	TGTGCCAGCATAGGGCAGGGTGAGGGGGAGCTGTTTTTT
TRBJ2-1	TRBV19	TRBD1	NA	CASSTQGAGNEQFF	TGTGCCAGTAGTACACAGGGGGCCGGCAATGAGCAGTTCTTC
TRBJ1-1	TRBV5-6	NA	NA	CASSLLTGSSEAFF	TGTGCCAGCAGCTTGCTAACGGGGAGTTCCGAAGCTTTCTTT
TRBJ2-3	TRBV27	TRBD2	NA	CASSLLGAGGEENTQYF	TGTGCCAGCAGTTTGCTGGGGGCGGGAGGGGAAGAAAATACGCAGTATTTT
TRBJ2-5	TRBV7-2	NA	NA	CASSSGWSETQYF	TGTGCCAGCAGCTCTGGATGGAGTGAGACCCAGTACTTC
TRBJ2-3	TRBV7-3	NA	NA	CASSLGGLGDTQYF	TGTGCCAGCAGCTTAGGAGGCCTGGGGGATACGCAGTATTTT
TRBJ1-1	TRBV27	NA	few	CASSLNPAAAITEAFF	TGTGCCAGCAGTTTAAATCCAGCGGCCGCTATCACTGAAGCTTTCTTT
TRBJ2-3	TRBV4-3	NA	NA	CASSQARARVTTDTQYF	TGCGCCAGCAGCCAAGCCCGAGCGAGGGTGACCACAGATACGCAGTATTTT
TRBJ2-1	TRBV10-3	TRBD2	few	CAISESRWDATGGRNEQFF	TGTGCCATCAGTGAGTCACGTTGGGACGCGACGGGAGGGAGGAATGAGCAGTTCTTC
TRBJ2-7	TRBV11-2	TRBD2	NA	CASSPRGGASYEQYF	TGTGCCAGCAGCCCCCGGGGGGGAGCCTCCTACGAGCAGTACTTC
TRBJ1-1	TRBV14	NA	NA	CASSWGEGTEAFF	TGTGCCAGCAGTTGGGGGGAGGGCACTGAAGCTTTCTTT
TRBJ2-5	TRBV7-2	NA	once	CASSRGGASETQYF	TGTGCCAGCAGCCGAGGAGGGGCCAGCGAGACCCAGTACTTC
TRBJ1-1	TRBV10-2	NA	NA	CASSESPRGDTEAFF	TGCGCCAGCAGTGAGTCTCCCCGTGGAGACACTGAAGCTTTCTTT
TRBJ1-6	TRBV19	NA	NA	CASSADRDSPLHF	TGTGCCAGTAGTGCGGACAGAGATTCACCCCTCCACTTT
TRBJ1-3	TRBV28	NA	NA	CASSFGGLGNTIYF	TGTGCCAGCAGTTTTGGAGGGCTTGGAAACACCATATATTTT
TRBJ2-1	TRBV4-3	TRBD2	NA	CASSLWTSGSYNEQFF	TGCGCCAGCAGCCTATGGACTAGCGGGAGCTACAATGAGCAGTTCTTC
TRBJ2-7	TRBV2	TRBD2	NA	CASSGLVHEQYF	TGTGCCAGCAGCGGACTAGTCCACGAGCAGTACTTC
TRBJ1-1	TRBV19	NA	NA	CASSVALMNTEAFF	TGTGCCAGTAGTGTAGCCCTAATGAACACTGAAGCTTTCTTT
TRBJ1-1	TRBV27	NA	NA	CASSFQGKDTEAFF	TGTGCCAGCAGTTTCCAGGGGAAGGACACTGAAGCTTTCTTT
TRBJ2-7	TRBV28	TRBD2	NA	CASSSGGTSYEQYF	TGTGCCAGCAGTTCGGGAGGGACCTCCTACGAGCAGTACTTC
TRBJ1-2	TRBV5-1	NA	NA	CASSLGSPIGYTF	TGCGCCAGCAGCTTGGGGTCCCCTATTGGCTACACCTTC
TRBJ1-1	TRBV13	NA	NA	CASSLGSGNTEAFF	TGTGCCAGCAGCTTAGGCTCCGGGAACACTGAAGCTTTCTTT
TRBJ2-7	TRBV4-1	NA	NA	CASNPGGLAPYEQYF	TGCGCCAGCAACCCAGGAGGTCTAGCTCCCTACGAGCAGTACTTC
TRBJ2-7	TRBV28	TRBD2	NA	CASSLSGGLGYEQYF	TGTGCCAGCAGTTTATCGGGGGGATTGGGCTACGAGCAGTACTTC
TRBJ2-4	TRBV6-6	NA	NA	CASTPRAKNSQYF	TGTGCCAGCACCCCCAGGGCCAAAAACAGTCAGTACTTC
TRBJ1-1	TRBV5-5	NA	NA	CASSPGINTEAFF	TGTGCCAGCAGTCCAGGGATAAACACTGAAGCTTTCTTT
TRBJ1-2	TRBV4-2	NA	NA	CASSQEPHGGSGYGYTF	TGTGCCAGCAGCCAAGAGCCCCACGGGGGATCCGGCTATGGCTACACCTTC
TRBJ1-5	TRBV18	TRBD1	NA	CASSRGQGSKPQHF	TGTGCCAGCTCGCGCGGACAGGGGTCGAAGCCCCAGCATTTT
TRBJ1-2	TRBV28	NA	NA	CASSLFPRTGKANYGYTF	TGTGCCAGCAGTTTATTCCCCCGAACAGGGAAAGCTAACTATGGCTACACCTTC
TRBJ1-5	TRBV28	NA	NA	CASSYTGVSNQPQHF	TGTGCCAGCAGTTATACGGGTGTAAGCAATCAGCCCCAGCATTTT
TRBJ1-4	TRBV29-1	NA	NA	CSVRQAPTNEKLFF	TGCAGCGTTCGACAGGCTCCAACTAATGAAAAACTGTTTTTT
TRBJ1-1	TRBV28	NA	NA	CASSPPHKTEAFF	TGTGCCAGCAGTCCTCCACACAAGACTGAAGCTTTCTTT
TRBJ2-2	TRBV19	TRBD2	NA	CASTRRREGDTGELFF	TGTGCCAGTACCCGCCGGCGGGAGGGTGACACCGGGGAGCTGTTTTTT
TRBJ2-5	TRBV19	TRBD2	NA	CASSIAPFSGSETQYF	TGTGCCAGTAGTATAGCCCCATTTAGCGGGAGCGAGACCCAGTACTTC
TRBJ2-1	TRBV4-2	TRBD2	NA	CASSPYQTSGMGDEQFF	TGTGCCAGCAGCCCTTACCAGACTAGCGGGATGGGGGATGAGCAGTTCTTC
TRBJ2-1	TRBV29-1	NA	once	CSVGAPRDIDEQFF	TGCAGCGTTGGGGCCCCCCGGGATATCGATGAGCAGTTCTTC
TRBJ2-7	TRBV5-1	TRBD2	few	CASSLLAGDEQYF	TGCGCCAGCAGCTTGCTAGCGGGTGACGAGCAGTACTTC
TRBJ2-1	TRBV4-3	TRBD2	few	CASSQDERGIYNEQFF	TGCGCCAGCAGCCAGGACGAGCGGGGGATATACAATGAGCAGTTCTTC
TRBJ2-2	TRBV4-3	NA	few	CASSQDGGREQTGELFF	TGCGCCAGCAGCCAAGATGGGGGCCGCGAACAGACCGGGGAGCTGTTTTTT
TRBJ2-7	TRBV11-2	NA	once	CASSSGQPAGQYF	TGTGCCAGCAGCTCCGGCCAGCCAGCGGGGCAGTACTTC
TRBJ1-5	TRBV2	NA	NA	CASSAHYNQPQHF	TGTGCCAGCAGTGCTCACTACAATCAGCCCCAGCATTTT
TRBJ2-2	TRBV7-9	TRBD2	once	CSSSLLAGVAGELFF	TGTTCCAGCAGCTTATTAGCGGGAGTAGCCGGGGAGCTGTTTTTT
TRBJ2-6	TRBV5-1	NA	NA	CASSPALTFSGANGLTF	TGCGCCAGCAGCCCGGCCCTCACCTTCTCTGGGGCCAACGGCCTGACTTTC
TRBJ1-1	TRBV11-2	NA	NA	CASSLFGGNTEAFF	TGTGCCAGCAGCTTATTCGGCGGGAACACTGAAGCTTTCTTT
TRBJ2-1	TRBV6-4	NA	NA	CASSVRTGYNEQFF	TGTGCCAGCAGTGTAAGGACTGGTTACAATGAGCAGTTCTTC